These 12 T cell receptor beta chains were all obtained from the same sample, sequenced in a study of preoperative IRX-2 immunotherapy in early breast cancer. Sequencing used immunoSEQ multiplex PCR; TCRdb keeps in-frame clones, though not all of them. Here the sample spans about 62,000 clones, less than 95% being singletons. Regarding treatment: preoperative locoregional IRX-2 cytokine immunotherapy. This material was collected from a patient treated with IRX-2 immunotherapy. Source of these receptors: a human donor with breast cancer.

V is TRBV7-9 and J is TRBJ1-2, with 10 bases identical to TRBD1. The J segment lost 4 bases and the V segment lost 9 bases, leaving 5 bases of the junction unmatched. CDR3 size: 13 residues. Germline CDR1 and CDR2: SEHNR and FQNEAQ (reference sequence). The CDR3 DNA reads TGTGCCAGTGGGACAGGGGAGGGCTATGGCTACACCTTC. Its protein product is CASGTGEGYGYTF.

CDR3: CASSGRDTTQETQYF. The CDR3 nucleotides read TGTGCCAGCAGCGGCCGGGACACAACTCAAGAGACCCAGTACTTC. J is TRBJ2-5 and V is TRBV9, with a possible D match to TRBD1 (6 bases). V lost 3 bases to trimming and J lost 2 bases, with 14 bases between them. The CDR3 sequence is 15 residues long. Germline CDR1 is SGDLS and CDR2 is YYNGEE.

The chain has TRBV28 and TRBJ2-7; TRBD2 aligns across 7 bases. This CDR3 comprises 15 residues. V lost 3 bases, J lost 0 bases, and 5 bases stayed unmatched. CDR1 and CDR2 (germline): MDHEN, SYDVKM. The CDR3 is CASSFSGSNSYEQYF. The CDR3 DNA is TGTGCCAGCAGTTTTAGCGGGTCGAACTCCTACGAGCAGTACTTC.

V usage is TRBV7-8 and J usage is TRBJ2-7, with TRBD1 matching 8 bases. The CDR3 is made up of 13 amino acids. Germline V gene data show CDR1 as SGHVS and CDR2 as FQNEAQ. The trim removed 4 bases at V and 4 bases at J, leaving 3 bases unmatched. As DNA, the CDR3 is TGTGCCAGCAGCTCGGGACAGGTATACGAGCAGTACTTC. It translates to CASSSGQVYEQYF.

J is TRBJ2-5 and V is TRBV5-1; 15 bases are a match to TRBD2. The CDR3 totals 15 residues. Germline trimming cut 4 bases from V and 5 bases from J; bases unmatched to any gene: 3. Germline CDR1 SGHRS, CDR2 YFSETQ. The CDR3: CASSIGLAGGETQYF. DNA for the CDR3: TGCGCCAGCAGCATCGGACTAGCGGGGGGGGAGACCCAGTACTTC.

The chain joins TRBV5-1 to TRBJ2-2; 11 bases are shared with TRBD1. Germline CDR1 reads SGHRS; CDR2 reads YFSETQ. CDR3 size: 17 residues. With 4 bases clipped from V and 3 bases from J, the junction kept 8 bases outside the gene matches. The CDR3 reads CASSRGQGAFDTGELFF. CDR3 DNA sequence: TGCGCCAGCAGCCGTGGACAGGGGGCGTTTGACACCGGGGAGCTGTTTTTT.

The chain employs TRBV9 and TRBJ2-7; D is ambiguous. CDR1 is SGDLS, CDR2 YYNGEE, per germline. The CDR3 is 13 residues long. V lost 0 bases and J lost 2, with 6 bases in between. CDR3 in DNA: TGTGCCAGCAGCGTAGGTACGACCTACGAGCAGTACTTC. It translates to CASSVGTTYEQYF.

This chain links TRBV6-5 with TRBJ1-2; maybe TRBD1 (6 bases). This CDR3 is 14 amino acids long. Trimming left V 2 bases short and J 2 bases short, with 9 bases between. CDR1 and CDR2 (germline): MNHEY, SVGAGI. CDR3 loop: CASSYHDRNYGYTF. Here the CDR3 DNA reads TGTGCCAGCAGTTACCACGACAGGAACTATGGCTACACCTTC.

The chain employs TRBV7-7 and TRBJ2-5, with 16 bases that match TRBD2. The CDR3 sequence is 18 residues long. With V trimmed by 2 bases and J by 5 bases, 8 bases remained unmatched. Germline lookup yields CDR1 SSHAT and CDR2 FNYEAQ (reference sequence). The CDR3 DNA reads as TGTGCCAGCAGCTTACATCCGGGACTAGCGGGGGGGCGTGAGACCCAGTACTTC. Its translation is CASSLHPGLAGGRETQYF.

This chain links TRBV6-5 with TRBJ2-2, with D unresolved. Trimming removed 3 bases at V and 1 base at J, with 9 bases between. Germline V gives CDR1 MNHEY, CDR2 SVGAGI. This CDR3 spans 15 amino acids. The CDR3 DNA reads TGTGCCAGCAGTTATCTTGGGAAGAACACCGGGGAGCTGTTTTTT. Encoded protein: CASSYLGKNTGELFF.

The rearrangement links TRBV5-4 to TRBJ2-5; D tentatively reads TRBD1 or TRBD2 (5 bases each). The last part of the DNA fits TRBJ2-7 better; the J call may be wrong. From germline, CDR1 is SGHNT and CDR2 YYREEE (reference sequence). This CDR3 contains 14 residues. CDR3 in DNA: TGTGCCAGCAGCTTGTCGGGACCCAGCTACGAGCAGTACTTC. As protein: CASSLSGPSYEQYF.

CDR3 nucleotides: TGTGCCAGCAGCTTGCGGGGGGGGCAGGGAGTGGAAGCTAATGAAAAACTGTTTTTT. Amino acids: CASSLRGGQGVEANEKLFF. This rearrangement joins TRBV7-9 to TRBJ1-4, with a weak D call TRBD1 (6 bases). This CDR3 has 19 amino acids. CDR1 is SEHNR, CDR2 FQNEAQ, per germline (reference sequence). V lost 3 bases and J 3 bases, leaving 23 bases between the germline ends.